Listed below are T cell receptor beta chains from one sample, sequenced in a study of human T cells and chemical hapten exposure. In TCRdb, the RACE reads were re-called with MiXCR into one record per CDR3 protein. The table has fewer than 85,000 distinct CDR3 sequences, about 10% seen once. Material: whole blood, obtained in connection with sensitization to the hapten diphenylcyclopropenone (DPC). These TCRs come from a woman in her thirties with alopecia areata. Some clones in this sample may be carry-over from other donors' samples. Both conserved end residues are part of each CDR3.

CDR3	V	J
CSVVSSGRGEQFF	TRBV29-1	TRBJ2-1
CASTFGQDDEKLFF	TRBV5-5	TRBJ1-4
CSVGQGSGIQYF	TRBV29-1	TRBJ2-4
CASSSPEPDRGSNQPQHF	TRBV12-3/TRBV12-4	TRBJ1-5
CASSESRTGGHQPQHF	TRBV10-2	TRBJ1-5
CASSLARGLSQETQYF	TRBV7-9	TRBJ2-5
CSVRQPGQGNTEAFF	TRBV29-1	TRBJ1-1
CASRGTNYEQYF	TRBV28	TRBJ2-7
CASSLEGGWRSEQFF	TRBV11-2	TRBJ2-1
CASSLGLAGVDEQYF	TRBV7-2	TRBJ2-7
CATSDLRSGYEQFF	TRBV24-1	TRBJ2-1
CSAIPGQNYEQYF	TRBV20-1	TRBJ2-7
CATRGGGTDTQYF	TRBV24-1	TRBJ2-3
CAISEAGTGNTGELFF	TRBV10-3	TRBJ2-2
CASSVATTGLAGELFF	TRBV9	TRBJ2-2
CASSEWGSSGAEAFF	TRBV10-1	TRBJ1-1
CASSARTGLTYNEQFF	TRBV7-2	TRBJ2-1
CASARHRTDTQYF	TRBV12-3/TRBV12-4	TRBJ2-3
CASSLAQAVNTEAFF	TRBV11-3	TRBJ1-1
CASIYSPTAEAFF	TRBV28	TRBJ1-1
CASSLMRERTDTQYF	TRBV7-2	TRBJ2-3
CSVRTGLAVYNEQFF	TRBV29-1	TRBJ2-1
CASSQVPPSGPFNEQFF	TRBV4-1	TRBJ2-1
CASTLGAGLEAGELFF	TRBV12-3/TRBV12-4	TRBJ2-2
CASSFARDRKSYEQYF	TRBV28	TRBJ2-7
CSARGLSGTSGVGLNTGELFF	TRBV20-1	TRBJ2-2
CATYSRTDTEAFF	TRBV28	TRBJ1-1
CSAGLAGTDTQYF	TRBV29-1	TRBJ2-3
CASSYFGTGLYEQYF	TRBV6-2/TRBV6-3	TRBJ2-7
CASSSGGYGNTIYF	TRBV5-4	TRBJ1-3
CSVVGGMWAFF	TRBV29-1	TRBJ1-1
CASTPLAFNTGELFF	TRBV7-9	TRBJ2-2
CASSCSPFSGTGELFF	TRBV6-5	TRBJ2-2
CASSPGYGYTF	TRBV7-2	TRBJ1-2
CASRERGGRDTQYF	TRBV12-3/TRBV12-4	TRBJ2-3
CASSETGYNQPQHF	TRBV2	TRBJ1-5
CSVGDRQGANEKLFF	TRBV29-1	TRBJ1-4
CASQGSTNTGELFF	TRBV6-1	TRBJ2-2
CASSLTGNGYTF	TRBV11-3	TRBJ1-2
CSVLAGGDEQYF	TRBV29-1	TRBJ2-7
CASEWYSNQPQHF	TRBV28	TRBJ1-5
CASSPGRELAKNIQYF	TRBV10-1	TRBJ2-4
CASTPTGSPYNEQFF	TRBV10-1	TRBJ2-1
CASSSGTTSGANVLTF	TRBV19	TRBJ2-6
CASSLEGLAGGWTDTQYF	TRBV5-4	TRBJ2-3
CASSLPGHEETQYF	TRBV3-1	TRBJ2-5
CASSTTPRANVLTF	TRBV3-1	TRBJ2-6
CASSRIAGGVYNEQFF	TRBV3-1	TRBJ2-1
CASSPLGSPMQANIQYF	TRBV7-9	TRBJ2-4
CASSSKMGVNRQPQHF	TRBV5-6	TRBJ1-5
CASTPRTGGYGYTF	TRBV6-5	TRBJ1-2
CASSVGSQASTDTQYF	TRBV9	TRBJ2-3
CASRDNGREQYF	TRBV6-2/TRBV6-3	TRBJ2-7
CASRTGASDYEQYF	TRBV6-2/TRBV6-3	TRBJ2-7